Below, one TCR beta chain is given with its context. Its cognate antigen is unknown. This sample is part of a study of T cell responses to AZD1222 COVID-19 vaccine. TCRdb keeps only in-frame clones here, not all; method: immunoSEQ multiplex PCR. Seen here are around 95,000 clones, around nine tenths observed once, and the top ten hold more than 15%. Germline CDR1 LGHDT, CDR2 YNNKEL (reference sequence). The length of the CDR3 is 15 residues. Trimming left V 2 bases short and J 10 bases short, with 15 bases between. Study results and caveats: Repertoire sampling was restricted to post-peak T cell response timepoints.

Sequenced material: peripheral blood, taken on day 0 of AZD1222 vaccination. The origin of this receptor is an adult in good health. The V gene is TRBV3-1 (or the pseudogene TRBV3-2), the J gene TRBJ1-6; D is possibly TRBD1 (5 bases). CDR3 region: CASSQRKGRGSPLHF. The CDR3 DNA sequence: TGTGCCAGCAGCCAACGGAAGGGACGGGGGTCACCCCTCCACTTT.